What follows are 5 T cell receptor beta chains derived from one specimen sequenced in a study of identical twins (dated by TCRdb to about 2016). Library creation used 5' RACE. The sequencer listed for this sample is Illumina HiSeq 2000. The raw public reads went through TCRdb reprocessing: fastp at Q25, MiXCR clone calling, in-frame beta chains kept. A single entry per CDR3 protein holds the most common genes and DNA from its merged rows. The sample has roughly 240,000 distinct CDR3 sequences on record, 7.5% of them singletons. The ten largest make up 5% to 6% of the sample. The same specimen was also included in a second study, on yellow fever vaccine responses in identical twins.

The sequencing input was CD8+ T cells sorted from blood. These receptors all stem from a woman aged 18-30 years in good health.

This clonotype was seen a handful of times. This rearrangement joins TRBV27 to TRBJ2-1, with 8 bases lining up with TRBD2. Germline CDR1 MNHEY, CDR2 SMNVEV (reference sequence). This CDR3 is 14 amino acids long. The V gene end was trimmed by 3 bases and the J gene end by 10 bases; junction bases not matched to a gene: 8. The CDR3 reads CASSLGLVRWEQFF. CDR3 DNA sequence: TGTGCCAGCAGTTTGGGACTAGTGCGATGGGAGCAGTTCTTC.

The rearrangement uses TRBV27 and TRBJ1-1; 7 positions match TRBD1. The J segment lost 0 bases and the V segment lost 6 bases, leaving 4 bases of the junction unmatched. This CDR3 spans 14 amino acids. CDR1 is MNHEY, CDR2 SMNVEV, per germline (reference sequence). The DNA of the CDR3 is TGTGCCAGCAGCCTAGGGACAGTGAACACTGAAGCTTTCTTT. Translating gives CASSLGTVNTEAFF.

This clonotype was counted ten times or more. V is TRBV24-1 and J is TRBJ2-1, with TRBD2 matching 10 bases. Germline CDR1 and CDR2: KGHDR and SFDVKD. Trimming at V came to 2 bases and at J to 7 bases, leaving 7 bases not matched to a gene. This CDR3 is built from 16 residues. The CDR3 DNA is TGTGCCACCAGTGATTCGGAGCGGGGGGGGTTGAATGAGCAGTTCTTC. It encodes CATSDSERGGLNEQFF.

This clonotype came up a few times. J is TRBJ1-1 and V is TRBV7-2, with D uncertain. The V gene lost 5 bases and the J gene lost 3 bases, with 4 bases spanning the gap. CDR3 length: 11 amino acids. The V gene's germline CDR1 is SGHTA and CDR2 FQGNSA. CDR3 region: CASSEHTEAFF. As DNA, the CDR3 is TGTGCCAGCAGCGAACACACTGAAGCTTTCTTT.

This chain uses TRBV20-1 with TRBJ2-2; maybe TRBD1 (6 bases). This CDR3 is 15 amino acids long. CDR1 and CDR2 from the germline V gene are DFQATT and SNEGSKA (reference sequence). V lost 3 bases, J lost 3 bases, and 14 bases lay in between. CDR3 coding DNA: TGCAGTGCTAGGGTTGGGGGCTCAGACACCGGGGAGCTGTTTTTT. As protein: CSARVGGSDTGELFF.